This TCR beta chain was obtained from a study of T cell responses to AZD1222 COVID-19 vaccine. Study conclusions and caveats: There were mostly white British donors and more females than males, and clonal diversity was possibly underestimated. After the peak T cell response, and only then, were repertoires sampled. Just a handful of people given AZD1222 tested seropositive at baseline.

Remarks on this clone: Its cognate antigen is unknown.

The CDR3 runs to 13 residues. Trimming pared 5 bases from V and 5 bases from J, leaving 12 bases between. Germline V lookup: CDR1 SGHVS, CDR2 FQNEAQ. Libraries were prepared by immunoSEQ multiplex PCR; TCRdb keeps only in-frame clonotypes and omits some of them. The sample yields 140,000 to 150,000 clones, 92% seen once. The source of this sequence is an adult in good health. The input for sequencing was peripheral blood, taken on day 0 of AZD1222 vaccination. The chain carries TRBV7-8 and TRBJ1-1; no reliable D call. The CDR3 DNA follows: TGTGCCAGCAGCACCACACGACAAACTGAAGCTTTCTTT. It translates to CASSTTRQTEAFF.